Shown below are 17 T cell receptor beta chains from a single sample sequenced in a study of blood T cell repertoires in COVID-19. TCRdb's table, derived via immunoSEQ multiplex PCR, lists solely in-frame clones and lacks some. The sample gives some 220,000 clones, 84% of which show up once; roughly 20% is in the top ten. The sequenced sample was peripheral blood. These receptors were taken from an elderly woman with active or convalescent COVID-19.

The chain employs TRBV28 and TRBJ1-4; D is undetermined. V shed 6 bases and J shed 0 bases, with 11 bases lying between them. The germline CDR1 and CDR2 sequences are MDHEN and SYDVKM. The length of the CDR3 is 15 residues. The CDR3 is CASRDSSATNEKLFF. The CDR3 coding sequence is TGTGCCAGCAGGGACTCGTCCGCAACTAATGAAAAACTGTTTTTT.

This chain's CDR3 is CASSQDVSGGRTDTQYF. The CDR3 DNA follows: TGTGCCAGCAGCCAAGATGTGTCGGGGGGGCGCACAGATACGCAGTATTTT. This chain connects TRBV4-2 to TRBJ2-3; 8 nucleotides line up with TRBD2. The CDR3 length is 17 residues. The V gene end was trimmed by 0 bases and the J gene end by 1 base; junction bases not matched to a gene: 6. CDR1 and CDR2 (germline): LGHNA, YNFKEQ.

V and J are TRBV30 and TRBJ1-6; D remains unclear. Germline CDR1 is GTSNPN and CDR2 is SVGIG (reference sequence). This CDR3 has 14 residues. V lost 2 bases and J lost 1, with 6 bases in between. CDR3 in DNA: TGTGCCTGGAGTCCGGGGTCCTATAATTCACCCCTCCACTTT. Its protein product is CAWSPGSYNSPLHF.

The V gene is TRBV30, the J gene TRBJ2-5; D not resolved. The V end was cut by 2 bases, the J end by 1 base, with 5 bases between. This CDR3 spans 12 amino acids. Germline values: CDR1 GTSNPN, CDR2 SVGIG (reference sequence). The CDR3 nucleotides read TGTGCCTGGAGTCCGTTCCAAGAGACCCAGTACTTC. Protein product: CAWSPFQETQYF.

V gene TRBV28 combines with J gene TRBJ1-2; TRBD1 matches 10 bases. V trimming: 6 bases; J trimming: 6 bases; junction bases outside the gene matches: 16. Germline V gene sequence: CDR1 MDHEN, CDR2 SYDVKM. The CDR3 runs 17 residues. The CDR3 DNA is TGTGCCAGCAGGGAATTGACAGGGGGCGGTTTTAGGAATGGCTACACCTTC. Its translation: CASRELTGGGFRNGYTF.

The genes are TRBV7-9 and TRBJ1-2; D is undetermined. The CDR3 runs 13 residues. Germline CDR1 SEHNR, CDR2 FQNEAQ (reference sequence). Trimming removed 5 bases from V and 2 bases from J, with 9 bases in between. The chain's CDR3 is CASSGSLNYGYTF. The CDR3 nucleotides are TGTGCCAGCAGCGGCAGTCTGAACTATGGCTACACCTTC.

This clone was seen more than once but under ten times. The rearrangement links TRBV6-6 to TRBJ1-5; 10 bases match TRBD1. The CDR3 runs to 18 residues. Losses at the gene ends were 5 bases for V and 0 bases for J; bases not matched to a gene: 10. Per the germline V gene, CDR1 is MNHNY and CDR2 is SVGAGI (reference sequence). CDR3 in DNA: TGTGCCAGCAGTCGGACAGGGGGAAAGCCGAATAGCAATCAGCCCCAGCATTTT. This translates into CASSRTGGKPNSNQPQHF.

In DNA, the CDR3 is TGTGCCAGCAGTTTATTAGGACAGGGGGCGTACGAGCAGTACTTC. Translation gives CASSLLGQGAYEQYF. The chain is built from TRBV27 and TRBJ2-7; 11 bases are shared with TRBD1. Germline values: CDR1 MNHEY, CDR2 SMNVEV (reference sequence). The CDR3 sequence is 15 residues long. Germline trimming cut 1 base from V and 4 bases from J; bases unmatched to any gene: 3.

The rearrangement links TRBV30 to TRBJ1-1, with unresolved D. V dropped 4 bases and J dropped 4 bases, with 10 bases sitting between them. This CDR3 has 12 residues. Per germline, CDR1 GTSNPN and CDR2 SVGIG (reference sequence). Here the CDR3 reads CAWTREVTEAFF. The CDR3 nucleotides read TGTGCCTGGACTCGGGAGGTCACTGAAGCTTTCTTT. Using reference TRBV30 and TRBJ1-1 for the parts outside the CDR3, the full variable domain is SQTIHQWPATLVQPVGSPLSLECTVEGTSNPNLYWYRQAAGRGLQLLFYSVGIGQISSEVPQNLSASRPQDRQFILSSKKLLLSDSGFYLCAWTREVTEAFFGQGTRLTVV.

The rearrangement links TRBV25-1 to TRBJ2-3, with a possible D match to TRBD2 (5 bases). The V end lost 5 bases, the J end lost 2 bases, and 11 bases lay between the germline ends. This CDR3 is 14 amino acids long. In germline, CDR1 is MGHDK, CDR2 SYGVNS. Written as DNA, the CDR3 is TGTGCCAGCAGTCGGGGTCCCGACACAGATACGCAGTATTTT. This gives the protein CASSRGPDTDTQYF.

The chain has TRBV7-9 and TRBJ1-4, with D hard to call. The germline gives CDR1 SEHNR, CDR2 FQNEAQ (reference sequence). This CDR3 has 14 amino acids. The V gene lost 5 bases and the J gene lost 6 bases, with 13 bases spanning the gap. The CDR3 DNA reads as TGTGCCAGCAGCCCCTCGGGGAGAGATGAAAAACTGTTTTTT. Protein sequence: CASSPSGRDEKLFF. Full variable domain (outside the CDR3, taken from reference TRBV7-9 and TRBJ1-4): DTGVSQNPRHKITKRGQNVTFRCDPISEHNRLYWYRQTLGQGPEFLTYFQNEAQLEKSRLLSDRFSAERPKGSFSTLEIQRTEQGDSAMYLCASSPSGRDEKLFFGSGTQLSVL.

This chain links TRBV7-2 with TRBJ2-3; 8 bases align to TRBD1. Germline-derived CDR1 and CDR2 are SGHTA and FQGNSA. The CDR3 spans 16 residues. The V gene end was trimmed by 5 bases and the J gene end by 1 base; junction bases not matched to a gene: 8. The CDR3 reads CASSATGGTGTDTQYF. The CDR3 DNA reads as TGTGCCAGCAGCGCAACAGGGGGAACCGGCACAGATACGCAGTATTTT.

The chain couples TRBV29-1 to TRBJ2-1; weak D call: TRBD1 (6 bases). The CDR3 covers 16 residues. V shed 3 bases and J shed 7 bases, with 22 bases lying between them. Germline CDR1 SQVTM, CDR2 ANQGSEA. The CDR3 bases are TGCAGCGTTGAGTTGGGGGCAACCTCCTTTAGGAATGAGCAGTTCTTC. This gives the protein CSVELGATSFRNEQFF.

This clone was seen more than once but under ten times. The chain carries TRBV4-1 and TRBJ2-5; a possible D gene is TRBD2 (5 bases). Germline lookup yields CDR1 MGHRA and CDR2 YSYEKL. V was clipped by 1 base and J by 5 bases, with 14 bases between them. The CDR3 has 15 amino acids. This CDR3 reads CASSQVQRTRETQYF. Written as DNA, the CDR3 is TGCGCCAGCAGCCAAGTACAGCGGACCCGGGAGACCCAGTACTTC.

This chain joins TRBV7-8 and TRBJ2-3; 8 bases match TRBD1. Germline CDR1 SGHVS, CDR2 FQNEAQ. CDR3 length: 14 residues. V gave up 4 bases and J gave up 6 bases; unmatched junction bases: 6. The CDR3 reads CASSSRQGSDTQYF. The CDR3, as DNA: TGTGCCAGCAGCTCAAGACAGGGGTCCGATACGCAGTATTTT.

The chain recombines TRBV12-3 or TRBV12-4 with TRBJ1-5; 8 bases fit TRBD1. The CDR3 is 13 amino acids. The ends lost 5 bases at V and 5 bases at J; junction bases unmatched: 2. The CDR3 nucleotides read TGTGCCAGCAGTGGACAGGGAGATCAGCCCCAGCATTTT. Translated: CASSGQGDQPQHF.

The V and J genes are TRBV9 and TRBJ1-2; D possibly corresponds to TRBD1 (6 bases). This CDR3 comprises 14 residues. The germline V gene has CDR1 SGDLS and CDR2 YYNGEE. The V gene lost 3 bases and the J gene lost 4 bases, with 13 bases spanning the gap. In DNA, the CDR3 is TGTGCCAGCAGCGGCGGACAGAGGGGCTATGGCTACACCTTC. This sequence encodes CASSGGQRGYGYTF.